Shown below are 3 T cell receptor beta chains from a single sample sequenced in a study of T cells in tuberculosis. The assay was immunoSEQ multiplex PCR, and TCRdb's table has in-frame clones only and misses some. The repertoire includes some 41,000 clones, about 94% of them detected once, and 9% to 14% sits in the top ten. Sequences were obtained from PBMCs. Receptors originate from a donor between 10 and 35 years old with latent tuberculosis or without tuberculosis infection. Some clones in this sample may be carry-over from other donors' samples.

The chain couples TRBV5-1 to TRBJ1-6, with 9 bases identical to TRBD1. CDR1 and CDR2 from the germline V gene are SGHRS and YFSETQ. Losses at the gene ends were 1 base for V and 8 bases for J; bases not matched to a gene: 4. The CDR3 contains 15 residues. CDR3 sequence reads: CASSLLQGADSPLHF. The CDR3 DNA reads as TGCGCCAGCAGCTTGTTACAGGGGGCGGATTCACCCCTCCACTTT.

The CDR3 loop reads CASSQTGTGNTIYF. The CDR3 nucleotides read TGCGCCAGCAGTCAGACAGGGACTGGAAACACCATATATTTT. The rearrangement joins TRBV4-1 to TRBJ1-3; 7 bases line up with TRBD1. Germline CDR1 reads MGHRA; CDR2 reads YSYEKL. This CDR3 is built from 14 residues. V dropped 6 bases and J dropped 2; count of bases not matched to a gene: 4.

J is TRBJ2-5 and V is TRBV7-2; possibly TRBD1 for D (6 bases). CDR3 length: 16 residues. Trimming shortened V by 0 bases and J by 3 bases, and 14 bases separated the two germline ends. Germline assignment: CDR1 SGHTA and CDR2 FQGNSA. CDR3 loop: CASSLAGLGAKETQYF. Written as DNA, the CDR3 is TGTGCCAGCAGCTTAGCAGGGTTGGGGGCCAAAGAGACCCAGTACTTC.